This entry lists 20 T cell receptor beta chains sequenced from one sample in a study of cytomegalovirus exposure and HLA in healthy donors. TCRdb keeps only in-frame clones here, not all; method: immunoSEQ multiplex PCR. This sample has 200,000 or so clones, with under 95% found just once. The specimen was PBMCs. Every receptor here comes from a woman aged 18 to 35 in good health and CMV-seronegative.

The rearrangement uses TRBV9 and TRBJ1-1, with 7 bases that match TRBD1. Germline assignment: CDR1 SGDLS and CDR2 YYNGEE. J gave up 10 bases and V 0 bases, and 12 bases lay outside the gene matches. This CDR3 region has 15 residues. CDR3 nucleotide sequence: TGTGCCAGCAGCGTAGTGGATTTCGGGGACAGTCCAGCTTTCTTT. The encoded protein is CASSVVDFGDSPAFF.

The CDR3 loop reads CASSEGGTRSYEQYF. DNA for the CDR3: TGTGCCAGCAGCGAAGGAGGGACGCGATCCTACGAGCAGTACTTC. V is TRBV9 and J is TRBJ2-7; a weak D match, TRBD2 (6 bases). V lost 3 bases to trimming and J lost 1 base, with 14 bases between them. This CDR3 spans 15 amino acids. Germline lookup yields CDR1 SGDLS and CDR2 YYNGEE.

This chain links TRBV4-1 with TRBJ2-2; D not certain. CDR1 and CDR2 (germline): MGHRA, YSYEKL. This CDR3 spans 14 amino acids. The V end was cut by 6 bases, the J end by 1 base, with 9 bases between. CDR3 nucleotide sequence: TGCGCCAGCAGGCAACACGGGAACACCGGGGAGCTGTTTTTT. The encoded protein is CASRQHGNTGELFF.

This chain joins TRBV14 and TRBJ2-3, with 10 positions matching TRBD2. Germline trimming cut 1 base from V and 1 base from J; bases unmatched to any gene: 2. This CDR3 region has 16 residues. The germline V gene has CDR1 SGHDN and CDR2 FVKESK. CDR3 loop: CASSQGGLAGTDTQYF. Written as DNA, the CDR3 is TGTGCCAGCAGCCAAGGCGGACTAGCGGGCACAGATACGCAGTATTTT.

This clone is a singleton in its sample. The rearrangement links TRBV6-1 to TRBJ2-1; maybe TRBD2 (6 bases). Germline values: CDR1 MNHNS, CDR2 SASEGT. Trimming removed 7 bases from V and 7 bases from J, with 17 bases in between. CDR3 length: 14 residues. DNA for the CDR3: TGTGCCAGCATCAAGGGGTGGGAGGATAATGAGCAGTTCTTC. It translates to CASIKGWEDNEQFF.

The chain employs TRBV7-2 and TRBJ2-3, with 7 bases lining up with TRBD2. Germline V gene data show CDR1 as SGHTA and CDR2 as FQGNSA. This CDR3 spans 16 amino acids. The V gene end was trimmed by 1 base and the J gene end by 2 bases; junction bases not matched to a gene: 6. For the CDR3, the DNA is TGTGCCAGCAGCTTAGAGCGGGACCCTTACACAGATACGCAGTATTTT. This encodes CASSLERDPYTDTQYF.

The chain couples TRBV13 to TRBJ2-5; possible D gene TRBD1, 5 bases. The V end lost 5 bases, the J end lost 1 base, and 8 bases lay between the germline ends. Germline CDR1 is PRHDT and CDR2 is FYEKMQ (reference sequence). The CDR3 totals 13 residues. The CDR3 DNA is TGTGCCAGCAGCCAAGACAGCCAAGAGACCCAGTACTTC. Translated: CASSQDSQETQYF.

The CDR3 sequence is CASSRQGLYGYTF. The CDR3 DNA sequence: TGTGCCAGCAGCCGACAGGGCCTCTATGGCTACACCTTC. The chain recombines TRBV6-5 with TRBJ1-2; TRBD1 agrees at 7 bases. V gave up 6 bases and J gave up 4 bases; unmatched junction bases: 5. Per the germline V gene, CDR1 is MNHEY and CDR2 is SVGAGI. The CDR3 is 13 amino acids.

This sequence joins TRBV4-1 and TRBJ2-7; D is unclear. This CDR3 comprises 16 residues. With 0 bases removed from V and 10 bases from J, the gap between germline ends came to 22 bases. Germline CDR1 and CDR2: MGHRA and YSYEKL. CDR3 residues: CASSQDLGSQPRNQYF. The CDR3, as DNA: TGCGCCAGCAGCCAAGATTTGGGCTCCCAACCTCGGAATCAGTACTTC.

The chain employs TRBV10-1 and TRBJ2-1, with 10 nucleotides matching TRBD2. J gave up 2 bases and V 3 bases, and 1 base lay outside the gene matches. The CDR3 is 15 amino acids. CDR1 is WNHNN and CDR2 is SYGVQD in the germline V gene (reference sequence). CDR3 DNA: TGCGCCAGCAGTGATAGCGGGGGGACCTACAATGAGCAGTTCTTC. This gives the protein CASSDSGGTYNEQFF.

The chain is built from TRBV7-3 and TRBJ2-7; TRBD2 might be the D (6 bases). The V and J ends lost 1 base and 6 bases respectively, with 13 bases between them. The CDR3 length is 14 residues. Per germline, CDR1 SGHTA and CDR2 FQGTGA. The CDR3 sequence is CASSLSGAAGEQYF. Here the CDR3 DNA reads TGTGCCAGCAGCTTAAGCGGGGCAGCAGGCGAGCAGTACTTC.

V and J are TRBV25-1 and TRBJ2-2; possible D gene TRBD2, 5 bases. The CDR3 contains 15 residues. V lost 2 bases and J lost 3, with 10 bases in between. The germline V gene has CDR1 MGHDK and CDR2 SYGVNS. Written as DNA, the CDR3 is TGTGCCAGCAGTGAAGGCAGGCGGGACACCGGGGAGCTGTTTTTT. Translation gives CASSEGRRDTGELFF.

V is TRBV5-6 and J is TRBJ2-7, with D possibly being TRBD1 (6 bases). Germline V gene data show CDR1 as SGHDT and CDR2 as YYEEEE. V was clipped by 1 base and J by 3 bases, with 17 bases between them. The CDR3 runs to 16 residues. CDR3 loop: CASSLWRQGKSYEQYF. CDR3 sequence (DNA): TGTGCCAGCAGCTTGTGGCGCCAGGGGAAGAGCTACGAGCAGTACTTC.

This clone was seen once. The chain combines TRBV27 with TRBJ2-7, with a possible D match to TRBD2 (5 bases). V was trimmed by 4 bases and J by 5 bases, leaving 12 bases between them. The V gene's germline CDR1 is MNHEY and CDR2 SMNVEV (reference sequence). This CDR3 contains 13 residues. This chain's CDR3 is CASSWASGNEQYF. CDR3 in DNA: TGTGCCAGCAGTTGGGCGTCGGGGAACGAGCAGTACTTC.

The chain recombines TRBV29-1 with TRBJ2-7; D is unclear. Germline lookup yields CDR1 SQVTM and CDR2 ANQGSEA. Trimming left V 3 bases short and J 4 bases short, with 7 bases between. This CDR3 has 11 amino acids. As DNA, the CDR3 is TGCAGCGTTGATGGCAAGTACGAGCAGTACTTC. Its protein is CSVDGKYEQYF.

This clone appeared a single time. The V gene is TRBV27, the J gene TRBJ2-1; D ambiguous. The germline CDR1 and CDR2 sequences are MNHEY and SMNVEV (reference sequence). Trimming cost V 5 bases and J 2 bases, with 7 bases left between them. CDR3 size: 13 residues. This CDR3 is CASSPVAYNEQFF. CDR3 bases: TGTGCCAGCAGTCCGGTTGCCTACAATGAGCAGTTCTTC.

There are a few counts of this clone. The chain joins TRBV11-3 to TRBJ2-1; TRBD2 matches 8 bases. CDR3 length: 15 amino acids. Looked up from germline, CDR1 is SGHNT and CDR2 is YENEEA. Trimming cost V 1 base and J 2 bases; bases outside gene matches: 1. This chain's CDR3 is CASSLAGGPYNEQFF. DNA for the CDR3: TGTGCCAGCAGCTTAGCGGGAGGGCCCTACAATGAGCAGTTCTTC. Full variable domain (remainder filled in from reference TRBV11-3 and TRBJ2-1): EAGVVQSPRYKIIEKKQPVAFWCNPISGHNTLYWYLQNLGQGPELLIRYENEEAVDDSQLPKDRFSAERLKGVDSTLKIQPAELGDSAVYLCASSLAGGPYNEQFFGPGTRLTVL.

The chain carries TRBV12-5 and TRBJ2-1; tentatively, D is TRBD2 (5 bases). The CDR3 extends over 17 amino acids. The germline V gene has CDR1 LGHNT and CDR2 FRNRAP. V was pared by 6 bases and J by 0 bases, with 18 bases between. CDR3 protein: CASGSQISGSSYNEQFF. In DNA, the CDR3 is TGTGCTAGTGGCTCTCAGATATCGGGGAGCTCCTACAATGAGCAGTTCTTC.

This clone is a singleton in its sample. The chain combines TRBV11-3 with TRBJ2-3; perhaps TRBD1 as D (5 bases). Looked up from germline, CDR1 is SGHNT and CDR2 is YENEEA. V lost 1 base, J lost 1 base, and 6 bases lay in between. CDR3 length: 14 residues. CDR3: CASSLVRGTDTQYF. The CDR3 DNA reads TGTGCCAGCAGCTTAGTCAGGGGCACAGATACGCAGTATTTT.

This clone was picked up one time. Here the CDR3 DNA reads TGTGCCAGTAATTGGGGGAGGACAACTAATGAAAAACTGTTTTTT. Amino acid sequence: CASNWGRTTNEKLFF. The chain uses TRBV19 and TRBJ1-4, with TRBD1 as a possible D gene (5 bases). With 7 bases removed from V and 0 bases from J, the gap between germline ends came to 12 bases. This CDR3 spans 15 amino acids. Germline V gene sequence: CDR1 LNHDA, CDR2 SQIVND (reference sequence).